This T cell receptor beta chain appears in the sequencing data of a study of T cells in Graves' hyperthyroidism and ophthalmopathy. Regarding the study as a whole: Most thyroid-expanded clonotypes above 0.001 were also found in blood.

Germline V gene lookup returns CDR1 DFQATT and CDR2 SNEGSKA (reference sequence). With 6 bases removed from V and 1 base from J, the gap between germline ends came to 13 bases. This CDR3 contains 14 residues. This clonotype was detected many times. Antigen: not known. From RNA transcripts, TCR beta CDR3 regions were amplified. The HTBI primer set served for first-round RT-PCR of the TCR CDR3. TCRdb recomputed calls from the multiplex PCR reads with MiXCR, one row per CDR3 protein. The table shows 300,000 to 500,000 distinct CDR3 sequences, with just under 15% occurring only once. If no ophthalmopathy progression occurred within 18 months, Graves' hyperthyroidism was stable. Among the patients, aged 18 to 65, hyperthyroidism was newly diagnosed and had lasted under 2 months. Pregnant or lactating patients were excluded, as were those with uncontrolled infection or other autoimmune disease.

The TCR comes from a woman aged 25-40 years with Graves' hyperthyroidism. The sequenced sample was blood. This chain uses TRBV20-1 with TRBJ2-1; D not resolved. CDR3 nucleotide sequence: TGCAGTGCAAGTATAACCGGATCCTACAATGAGCAGTTCTTC. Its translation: CSASITGSYNEQFF.